This T cell receptor (beta chain) came from a study of a mutant IDH1 vaccine in newly diagnosed glioma. About the study: In weeks 1, 3, 5, 7, 11, 15, 19 and 23, patients were immunized, eight times in all.

The time point here: week 11, during vaccination. Each vaccine dose was 300 ug of mutant IDH1 20-mer peptide, with topical imiquimod. Those who donated had recent WHO grade 3 or 4 IDH1-mutant, ATRX-lost astrocytomas. In regard to this clone: Its antigen is currently unknown.

The assay was immunoSEQ multiplex PCR, and TCRdb's table has in-frame clones only and misses some. The sample includes around 26,000 clones, roughly three quarters of them seen just once. The V gene's germline CDR1 is SGHRS and CDR2 YFSETQ. CDR3 length: 11 residues. Between the trimmed V and J ends, which lost 2 bases and 5 bases, there was a span of 5 bases. The chain has TRBV5-1 and TRBJ2-7; D gene uncertain. The starting material was peripheral blood mononuclear cells (PBMCs), obtained from a glioma patient whose treatment included an IDH1 peptide vaccine. The receptor comes from a man between 18 and 29 years old with glioma. Some clones in this sample may be carry-over from other donors' samples. Written as DNA, the CDR3 is TGCGCCAGCAGCTTCTCTAACGAGCAGTACTTC. Translated, it gives CASSFSNEQYF.